Reported below is one T cell receptor (beta chain). These data belong to a study of OX40 agonist ivuxolimab in advanced cancers. The CDR3 has 16 amino acids. Some clones are missing from TCRdb's copy, which holds only in-frame ones; the method was immunoSEQ multiplex PCR. This table holds roughly 100,000 clones, 70% to 90% found once. Source: CD4+ or CD8+ T cells sorted from blood, taken in a trial of the OX40 agonist ivuxolimab. The chain carries TRBV21-1 and TRBJ1-3; the D call of TRBD1 is as the table states it, not checked on the DNA. TRBV21-1 is noted as a pseudogene. This TCR came from an adult with an advanced solid tumor such as melanoma, head and neck, liver or kidney cancer. CDR3: CASSKDDRGFGNTIYF. The DNA for the CDR3 is TGTGCCAGCAGCAAAGATGACAGGGGCTTTGGAAACACCATATATTTT.